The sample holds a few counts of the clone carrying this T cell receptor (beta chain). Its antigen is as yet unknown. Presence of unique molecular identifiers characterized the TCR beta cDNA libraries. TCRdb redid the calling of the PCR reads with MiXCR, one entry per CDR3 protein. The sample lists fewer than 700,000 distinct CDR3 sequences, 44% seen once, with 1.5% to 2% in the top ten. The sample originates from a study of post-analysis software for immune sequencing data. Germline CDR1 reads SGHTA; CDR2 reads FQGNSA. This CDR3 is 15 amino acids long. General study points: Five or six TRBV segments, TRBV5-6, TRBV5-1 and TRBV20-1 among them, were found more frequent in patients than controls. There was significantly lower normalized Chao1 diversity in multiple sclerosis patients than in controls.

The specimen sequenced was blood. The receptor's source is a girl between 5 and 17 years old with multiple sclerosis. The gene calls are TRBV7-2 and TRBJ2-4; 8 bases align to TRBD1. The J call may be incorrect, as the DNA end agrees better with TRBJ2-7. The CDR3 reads CASSLGVGRGLEQYF. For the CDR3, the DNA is TGTGCCAGCAGCTTAGGAGTGGGCAGGGGGCTCGAGCAGTACTTC.